These 29 T cell receptor beta chains share one sample of origin, sequenced in a study of immune evolution from preneoplasia to lung adenocarcinoma. Some clones are missing from TCRdb's copy, which holds only in-frame ones; the method was immunoSEQ multiplex PCR. The data contain approximately 9,600 clones, 77% of them singletons. The sequencing sample was made of FFPE lung adenocarcinoma in situ tissue. These receptors all stem from a person between 60 and 79 years old with lung adenocarcinoma.

The chain carries TRBV5-6 and TRBJ2-2; 10 bases align to TRBD1. Germline values: CDR1 SGHDT, CDR2 YYEEEE. CDR3 size: 16 residues. The ends lost 3 bases at V and 7 bases at J; junction bases unmatched: 9. CDR3 sequence (DNA): TGTGCCAGCAGCTCGACAGGGGGCACTTTGGGCGGGGAGCTGTTTTTT. Protein product: CASSSTGGTLGGELFF.

This clone was seen only once. DNA of the CDR3: TGTGCCAGCAGCTCCAAGGGCGGGGGCCGGGGAGAGACCCAGTACTTC. This encodes CASSSKGGGRGETQYF. The chain couples TRBV5-6 to TRBJ2-5; weak D call: TRBD2 (7 bases). V was pared by 3 bases and J by 4 bases, with 19 bases between. There are 16 residues in the CDR3. CDR1 is SGHDT, CDR2 YYEEEE, per germline.

This chain links TRBV7-8 with TRBJ1-2; 11 nucleotides align to TRBD1. The ends lost 1 base at V and 8 bases at J; junction bases unmatched: 6. Germline CDR1 and CDR2: SGHVS and FQNEAQ. The CDR3 spans 15 residues. CDR3 residues: CASSLVGQGASGYTF. The CDR3 region has the DNA TGTGCCAGCAGCTTAGTAGGACAGGGGGCAAGCGGCTACACCTTC.

About this clone: The germline gene is not matched at one end of the junction; a read error may be the cause. The chain combines TRBV18 with TRBJ1-1; no reliable D call. This CDR3 is 16 amino acids long. CDR1 is KGHSH, CDR2 LQKENI, per germline. The chain's CDR3 is CASSPLPQSMNTEAFF. The CDR3 DNA is TGTGCCAGCTCACCACTCCCACAGTCCATGAATACTGAAGCTTTCTTT.

The CDR3, as DNA: TGTGCCAGCAGTGAAGTCGGGGACTACGAGCAGTACTTC. It specifies CASSEVGDYEQYF. This chain links TRBV6-1 with TRBJ2-7, with a possible D match to TRBD2 (5 bases). V lost 1 base and J lost 3, with 7 bases in between. The CDR3 length is 13 residues. The germline gives CDR1 MNHNS, CDR2 SASEGT.

Concerning this clone itself: The junction shows a germline mismatch at one end, possibly a read error. CDR3 in amino acids: CSVEAPGQSNEKLFF. The CDR3 nucleotides read TGCAGCGTGGAAGCTCCGGGACAGAGTAATGAAAAACTGTTTTTT. The chain links TRBV29-1 to TRBJ1-4, with 7 positions matching TRBD1. The CDR3 consists of 15 residues. CDR1 and CDR2 (germline): SQVTM, ANQGSEA.

The chain employs TRBV4-2 and TRBJ1-2; D gene unclear. Germline CDR1 is LGHNA and CDR2 is YNFKEQ. The germline V and J ends were trimmed by 0 bases and 4 bases, with 12 bases remaining between them. This CDR3 has 15 amino acids. The CDR3 spells CASSQDTGGGYGYTF. As DNA, the CDR3 is TGTGCCAGCAGCCAAGACACGGGCGGAGGCTATGGCTACACCTTC.

This sequence joins TRBV29-1 and TRBJ1-3; no reliable D call. V lost 4 bases, J lost 1 base, and 2 bases lay in between. CDR1 SQVTM and CDR2 ANQGSEA come from the germline V gene. The CDR3 extends over 11 amino acids. CDR3 bases: TGCAGCGTTGTTTCTGGAAACACCATATATTTT. Translating gives CSVVSGNTIYF.

The chain couples TRBV10-1 to TRBJ2-3, with 14 bases aligning to TRBD2. The germline gives CDR1 WNHNN, CDR2 SYGVQD (reference sequence). The ends lost 2 bases at V and 1 base at J; junction bases unmatched: 2. CDR3 length equals 17 residues. The CDR3 loop is CASSEGTSGGRTDTQYF. CDR3 DNA sequence: TGCGCCAGCAGTGAGGGGACTAGCGGGGGCCGCACAGATACGCAGTATTTT.

The rearrangement links TRBV7-2 to TRBJ1-3; TRBD1 agrees at 8 bases. Unmatched junction bases numbered 4, after V lost 5 bases and J lost 4 bases. There are 14 residues in the CDR3. Germline assignment: CDR1 SGHTA and CDR2 FQGNSA. The CDR3 nucleotides read TGTGCCAGCAGCGAGGACAGGGTGGGAAACACCATATATTTT. It specifies CASSEDRVGNTIYF.

The CDR3 protein is CASSSGQRVYYGYTF. Here the CDR3 DNA reads TGTGCCAGCAGTTCGGGACAGCGAGTTTACTATGGCTACACCTTC. V gene TRBV6-5 combines with J gene TRBJ1-2; 7 positions agree with TRBD1. Germline V lookup: CDR1 MNHEY, CDR2 SVGAGI. Germline trimming cut 4 bases from V and 3 bases from J; bases unmatched to any gene: 8. This CDR3 is 15 amino acids long.

This sequence joins TRBV7-3 and TRBJ2-5; TRBD1 agrees at 8 bases. The germline V gene has CDR1 SGHTA and CDR2 FQGTGA. V was pared by 5 bases and J by 2 bases, with 7 bases of the junction left unmatched. The CDR3 covers 15 residues. In DNA, the CDR3 is TGTGCCAGCAGCCCCTCTGGACAGGGTCAAGAGACCCAGTACTTC. Translated: CASSPSGQGQETQYF.

The chain joins TRBV7-2 to TRBJ2-2, with 7 bases fitting TRBD2. The CDR3 contains 16 residues. CDR1 and CDR2 from the germline V gene are SGHTA and FQGNSA. The junction had 10 bases not matched to a gene; V was cut back by 5 bases and J by 4 bases. CDR3 sequence reads: CASSRAGTTPTGELFF. In DNA, the CDR3 is TGTGCCAGCAGCCGCGCCGGGACTACCCCCACCGGGGAGCTGTTTTTT.

This chain joins TRBV6-5 and TRBJ1-5, with a possible D match to TRBD1 (5 bases). V was clipped by 5 bases and J by 1 base, with 9 bases between them. The CDR3 contains 14 residues. Germline CDR1 is MNHEY and CDR2 is SVGAGI. In DNA, the CDR3 is TGTGCCAGCAGTCCCCGGGACAGCAATCAGCCCCAGCATTTT. Translated: CASSPRDSNQPQHF.

V gene TRBV5-4 combines with J gene TRBJ2-2, with D perhaps TRBD1 or TRBD2 (5 bases each). The germline V and J ends were trimmed by 1 base and 3 bases, with 10 bases remaining between them. CDR1 is SGHNT, CDR2 YYREEE, per germline (reference sequence). The CDR3 spans 15 residues. The CDR3, as DNA: TGTGCCAGCAGCTTGTGGGGGTTTGACACCGGGGAGCTGTTTTTT. As protein: CASSLWGFDTGELFF.

This clone was counted between two and nine times. V and J are TRBV9 and TRBJ1-2; maybe TRBD1 (5 bases). Looked up from germline, CDR1 is SGDLS and CDR2 is YYNGEE. Trimming left V 0 bases short and J 4 bases short, with 7 bases between. This CDR3 has 13 amino acids. The CDR3 loop reads CASSVVGGYGYTF. CDR3 DNA: TGTGCCAGCAGCGTAGTGGGGGGCTATGGCTACACCTTC.

The CDR3 DNA reads TGTGCCAGTAGTATGACAGGGGACTCATACAATGAGCAGTTCTTC. Translating gives CASSMTGDSYNEQFF. The J gene is TRBJ2-1, the V gene TRBV19; 8 bases fit TRBD1. In germline, CDR1 is LNHDA, CDR2 SQIVND (reference sequence). This CDR3 comprises 15 residues. With 3 bases clipped from V and 4 bases from J, the junction kept 5 bases outside the gene matches. Supplemented by reference TRBV19 and TRBJ2-1, the full variable domain reads DGGITQSPKYLFRKEGQNVTLSCEQNLNHDAMYWYRQDPGQGLRLIYYSQIVNDFQKGDIAEGYSVSREKKESFPLTVTSAQKNPTAFYLCASSMTGDSYNEQFFGPGTRLTVL.

This clone has only one observation. The chain employs TRBV6-1 and TRBJ2-1, with 12 bases that match TRBD1. This CDR3 is built from 14 residues. In germline, CDR1 is MNHNS, CDR2 SASEGT. Germline trimming cut 4 bases from V and 11 bases from J; bases unmatched to any gene: 6. The CDR3: CASSAGQGAIQQFF. CDR3 DNA: TGTGCCAGCAGTGCGGGACAGGGGGCTATTCAGCAGTTCTTC.

CDR3 nucleotide sequence: TGTGCCAGCAGTGAAGGGCAGGGACTCAATCAGCCCCAGCATTTT. Its protein product is CASSEGQGLNQPQHF. The chain employs TRBV6-1 and TRBJ1-5, with D possibly being TRBD1 (5 bases). The CDR3 consists of 15 residues. V was pared by 1 base and J by 3 bases, with 10 bases between. Germline assignment: CDR1 MNHNS and CDR2 SASEGT.

The gene calls are TRBV5-1 and TRBJ1-2; a weak D match, TRBD1 (6 bases). V was trimmed by 0 bases and J by 3 bases, leaving 9 bases between them. Germline loops: CDR1 SGHRS, CDR2 YFSETQ. The CDR3 is 14 residues long. This CDR3 is CASSLGQADYGYTF. The CDR3 bases are TGCGCCAGCAGCTTGGGACAGGCGGACTATGGCTACACCTTC.

The genes are TRBV7-8 and TRBJ1-2; D may be TRBD1 (5 bases). The CDR3 contains 15 residues. V lost 1 base to trimming and J lost 6 bases, with 15 bases between them. Germline CDR1 reads SGHVS; CDR2 reads FQNEAQ. The CDR3 nucleotides are TGTGCCAGCAGCTTAGTGGGCAGGGAGAAAGATGGCTACACCTTC. This sequence encodes CASSLVGREKDGYTF.

The chain employs TRBV5-4 and TRBJ1-1; tentative D call: TRBD1 (6 bases). The V end was cut by 4 bases, the J end by 0 bases, with 16 bases between. Germline lookup yields CDR1 SGHNT and CDR2 YYREEE (reference sequence). This CDR3 has 16 amino acids. CDR3 nucleotide sequence: TGTGCCAGCAGCCCCAACGGGGGGACACTGAACACTGAAGCTTTCTTT. Translating it yields CASSPNGGTLNTEAFF.

The chain uses TRBV7-6 and TRBJ1-4, with 11 nucleotides matching TRBD1. The V and J ends lost 5 bases and 5 bases, in that order; junction bases with no gene match: 4. The CDR3 is 15 amino acids. Looked up from germline, CDR1 is SGHVS and CDR2 is FNYEAQ. Written as DNA, the CDR3 is TGTGCCAGCAGCGGCCGGGACAGGGGGAATGAAAAACTGTTTTTT. Protein: CASSGRDRGNEKLFF.

The chain is built from TRBV5-1 and TRBJ2-3; D unresolved. This CDR3 comprises 15 residues. CDR1 and CDR2 (germline): SGHRS, YFSETQ. Trimming removed 0 bases from V and 0 bases from J, with 8 bases in between. CDR3 sequence reads: CASSLGPGSTDTQYF. CDR3 in DNA: TGCGCCAGCAGCTTGGGGCCTGGGAGCACAGATACGCAGTATTTT. Using reference TRBV5-1 and TRBJ2-3 for the parts outside the CDR3, the full variable domain is KAGVTQTPRYLIKTRGQQVTLSCSPISGHRSVSWYQQTPGQGLQFLFEYFSETQRNKGNFPGRFSGRQFSNSRSEMNVSTLELGDSALYLCASSLGPGSTDTQYFGPGTRLTVL.

The V call is TRBV7-4, the J call TRBJ1-1; D remains unclear. Germline CDR1 reads SGHVT; CDR2 reads SQSDAQ. Trimming took 2 bases from V and 0 from J, leaving 13 bases between them. The CDR3 is 16 amino acids. Here the CDR3 DNA reads TGTGCCAGCAGCTTACGGACTGAGGCGGTGAACACTGAAGCTTTCTTT. Its translation is CASSLRTEAVNTEAFF.

J is TRBJ1-1 and V is TRBV6-1; D is possibly TRBD1 (6 bases). Germline CDR1 MNHNS, CDR2 SASEGT. Trimming cost V 4 bases and J 1 base, with 13 bases left between them. CDR3 length: 15 amino acids. CDR3 residues: CASSAYGTPNTEAFF. The CDR3 DNA sequence: TGTGCCAGCAGTGCCTACGGGACACCGAACACTGAAGCTTTCTTT.

The chain uses TRBV27 and TRBJ1-6; maybe TRBD1 (5 bases). The CDR3 contains 15 residues. Germline V gene lookup returns CDR1 MNHEY and CDR2 SMNVEV (reference sequence). V was cut by 3 bases and J by 7 bases, with 13 bases left in between. The CDR3: CASSFEGLGNSPLHF. Here the CDR3 DNA reads TGTGCCAGCAGTTTCGAGGGGTTGGGAAATTCACCCCTCCACTTT.

The chain is built from TRBV9 and TRBJ2-7; 9 positions match TRBD2. The germline gives CDR1 SGDLS, CDR2 YYNGEE. The CDR3 sequence is 15 residues long. Trimming at V came to 4 bases and at J to 6 bases, leaving 11 bases not matched to a gene. CDR3 bases: TGTGCCAGCAGCACTTCTCCTAGCGGGGACAGCGAGCAGTACTTC. Residues: CASSTSPSGDSEQYF.

The chain couples TRBV28 to TRBJ2-7, with 12 bases lining up with TRBD1. Germline CDR1 is MDHEN and CDR2 is SYDVKM. Trimming removed 2 bases from V and 7 bases from J; junction bases left unmatched: 15. The CDR3 runs 18 residues. The CDR3 region is CASSLAGTGGRQSREQYF. The CDR3 bases are TGTGCCAGCAGTTTAGCGGGGACAGGGGGCCGCCAATCGAGAGAGCAGTACTTC.